This TCR beta chain was sequenced for a study of cytomegalovirus exposure and HLA in healthy donors. Study-wide points: According to the study, about 180 TCR beta chains were cytomegalovirus-associated. A later analysis found that most CMV-associated TCR beta chains appeared HLA-restricted.

This clone appeared a few times. Its antigen is still unknown. Each donor was nominally healthy when sampled (though unrecorded immune exposures were likely). In germline, CDR1 is KGHSH, CDR2 LQKENI. J gave up 2 bases and V 3 bases, and 2 bases lay outside the gene matches. The CDR3 covers 15 residues. The PCR made use of 60 Vbeta and 13 Jbeta primers. This table comes from immunoSEQ multiplex PCR, and its TCRdb copy is limited to in-frame clones, with some not included. The sample holds about 190,000 clones; roughly four fifths are singletons and the top ten take 2.5% to 4%. The receptor was derived from a woman between 25 and 40 years old in good health and CMV-seropositive. The genes are TRBV18 and TRBJ2-7; 12 bases match TRBD2. The sequenced sample was PBMCs. CDR3 coding DNA: TGTGCCAGCTCACCTCCTAGCGGGAGGGCCTACGAGCAGTACTTC. Translation gives CASSPPSGRAYEQYF.